The rows below give T cell receptor beta chains drawn from one sample of a study of control samples from healthy donors and cancer patients. Assay used: immunoSEQ multiplex PCR; TCRdb lists only in-frame clones, some missing. The data hold under 30,000 clones, with roughly 85% observed a single time. Sequencing was done on a sample of PBMCs. All receptors derive from a woman aged 55-75 years with head and neck cancer. Each CDR3 is given with its conserved first and last residue. The D gene is left open where the match is weak. Clone sizes are given selectively: once, few, many, or a class where the clone is expanded.

TRBV9	-	TRBJ2-7	-	CASSVARSPYEQYF	TGTGCCAGCAGCGTAGCGAGAAGTCCCTACGAGCAGTACTTC
TRBV2	-	TRBJ1-2	-	CASSEEVAVGGYTF	TGTGCCAGCAGTGAAGAAGTAGCCGTGGGAGGCTACACCTTC
TRBV3-1/TRBV3-2	-	TRBJ2-5	-	CASNRGRETQYF	TGTGCCAGTAATCGGGGGAGAGAGACCCAGTACTTC
TRBV6-6	-	TRBJ1-4	-	CASSSGGLNEKLFF	TGTGCCAGCAGTTCCGGGGGGCTAAATGAAAAACTGTTTTTT
TRBV9	TRBD1	TRBJ1-5	-	CASSPGQGGQPQHF	TGTGCCAGCAGCCCAGGACAGGGAGGCCAGCCCCAGCATTTT
TRBV4-2	-	TRBJ1-1	-	CASSQTGGPRPGTEAFF	TGTGCCAGCAGCCAAACAGGTGGTCCGCGGCCTGGGACTGAAGCTTTCTTT
TRBV11-2	TRBD2	TRBJ2-1	-	CASSKTSGGYNEQFF	TGTGCCAGCAGCAAGACTAGCGGGGGCTACAATGAGCAGTTCTTC
TRBV7-8	-	TRBJ1-1	-	CASSSGPTEAFF	TGTGCCAGCAGCTCAGGCCCCACTGAAGCTTTCTTT
TRBV7-2	-	TRBJ1-5	-	CASSRPGNQPQHF	TGTGCCAGCAGCCGGCCAGGAAATCAGCCCCAGCATTTT
TRBV19	-	TRBJ2-3	-	CASRPGRVHTDTQYF	TGTGCCAGTAGGCCTGGAAGGGTCCACACAGATACGCAGTATTTT
TRBV19	TRBD2	TRBJ2-5	-	CASSSDSGRGQETQYF	TGTGCCAGTAGTTCTGATAGCGGGAGGGGACAAGAGACCCAGTACTTC
TRBV4-1	-	TRBJ2-5	-	CASSQGGGFSDHPQETQYF	TGCGCCAGCAGCCAAGGGGGAGGCTTTTCAGACCATCCCCAAGAGACCCAGTACTTC
TRBV7-8	-	TRBJ2-3	once	CASSQYVTSTDTQYF	TGTGCCAGCAGTCAATACGTTACTAGCACAGATACGCAGTATTTT
TRBV9	-	TRBJ1-2	-	CASSVARGYGYTF	TGTGCCAGCAGCGTGGCCCGTGGGTATGGCTACACCTTC